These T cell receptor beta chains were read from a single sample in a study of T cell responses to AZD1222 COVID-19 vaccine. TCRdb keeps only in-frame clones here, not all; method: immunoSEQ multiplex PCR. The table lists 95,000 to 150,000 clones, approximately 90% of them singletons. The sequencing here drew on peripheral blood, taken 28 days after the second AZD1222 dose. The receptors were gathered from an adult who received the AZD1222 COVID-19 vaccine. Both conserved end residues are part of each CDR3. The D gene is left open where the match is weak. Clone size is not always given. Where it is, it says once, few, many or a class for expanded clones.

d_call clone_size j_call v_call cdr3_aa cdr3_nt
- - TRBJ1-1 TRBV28 CASSFLGATEAFF TGTGCCAGCAGTTTTTTAGGAGCCACTGAAGCTTTCTTT
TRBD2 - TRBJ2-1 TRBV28 CASIGWSGGRNNEQFF TGTGCCAGCATAGGTTGGTCGGGAGGAAGAAACAATGAGCAGTTCTTC
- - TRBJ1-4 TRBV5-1 CASSSGPDHTTKREKLFF TGCGCCAGCAGCTCGGGACCGGACCACACCACTAAACGGGAAAAACTGTTTTTT
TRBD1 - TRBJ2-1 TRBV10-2 CASRGTALASYNEQFF TGCGCCAGCAGGGGGACAGCCCTTGCCTCCTACAATGAGCAGTTCTTC
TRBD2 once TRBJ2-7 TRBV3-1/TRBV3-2 CASHGTSGYEQYF TGTGCCAGCCACGGGACTAGCGGCTACGAGCAGTACTTC
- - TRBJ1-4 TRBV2 CASSEAIRAGEKLFF TGTGCCAGCAGTGAAGCTATCAGGGCCGGTGAAAAACTGTTTTTT
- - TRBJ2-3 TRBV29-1 CSVVEMGGTDTQYF TGCAGCGTAGTAGAAATGGGTGGCACAGATACGCAGTATTTT
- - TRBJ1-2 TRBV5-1 CASSLVPDNYGYTF TGCGCCAGCAGCTTGGTGCCGGATAACTATGGCTACACCTTC
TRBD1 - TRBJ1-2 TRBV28 CASGTPGGNYGYTF TGTGCCAGCGGGACCCCAGGGGGGAACTATGGCTACACCTTC
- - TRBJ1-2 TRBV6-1 CASSGADIYGYTF TGTGCCAGCAGTGGAGCCGACATCTATGGCTACACCTTC
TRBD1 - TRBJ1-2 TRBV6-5 CASSRAGGEGGYTF TGTGCCAGCAGTCGGGCAGGGGGCGAGGGTGGCTACACCTTC
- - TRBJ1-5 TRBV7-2 CASSLASSNQPQHF TGTGCCAGCAGCTTAGCGTCCAGCAATCAGCCCCAGCATTTT
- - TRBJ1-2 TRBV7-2 CASSFGTYSDYGYTF TGTGCCAGCAGCTTCGGGACATACTCGGACTATGGCTACACCTTC
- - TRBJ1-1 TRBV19 CASSIALGQFTEAFF TGTGCCAGTAGTATAGCCCTAGGGCAGTTTACTGAAGCTTTCTTT
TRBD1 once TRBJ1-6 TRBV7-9 CASSLVRTGGVSPLHF TGTGCCAGCAGCCTAGTTAGGACAGGGGGCGTTTCACCCCTCCACTTT
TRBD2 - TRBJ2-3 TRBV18 CASSRLADSTDTQYF TGTGCCAGCTCAAGACTAGCGGATAGCACAGATACGCAGTATTTT
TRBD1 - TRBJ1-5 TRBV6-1 CASTWDSNQPQHF TGTGCCAGCACCTGGGACAGTAACCAGCCCCAGCATTTT
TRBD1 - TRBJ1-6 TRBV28 CASRPTGTYNSPLHF TGTGCCAGCAGACCGACAGGGACCTATAATTCACCCCTCCACTTT
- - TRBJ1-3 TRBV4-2 CASSLDSPFTGNTIYF TGTGCCAGCAGCCTAGACAGCCCATTTACTGGAAACACCATATATTTT
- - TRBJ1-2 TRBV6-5 CASSYSDSNYGYTF TGTGCCAGCAGTTACTCCGACAGTAACTATGGCTACACCTTC
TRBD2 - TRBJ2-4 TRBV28 CASSSPGGAKNIQYF TGTGCCAGCAGTTCCCCGGGGGGAGCCAAAAACATTCAGTACTTC
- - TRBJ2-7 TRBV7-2 CASSLGPSPEREQYF TGTGCCAGCAGCTTAGGCCCATCCCCGGAACGCGAGCAGTACTTC
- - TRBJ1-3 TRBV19 CASRKNYKRGGDLSGNTIYF TGTGCCAGTAGGAAAAACTACAAACGAGGAGGGGATTTGTCCGGAAACACCATATATTTT
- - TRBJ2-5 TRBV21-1 CASSRQGTSGRETQYF TGTGCCAGCTCGCGGCAGGGGACTAGCGGGAGGGAGACCCAGTACTTC
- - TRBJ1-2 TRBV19 CASSINPREADGSYGYTF TGTGCCAGTAGTATAAACCCCCGGGAGGCAGACGGTTCCTATGGCTACACCTTC
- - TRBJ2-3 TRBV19 CASSVGRQDTQYF TGTGCCAGTAGCGTGGGACGGCAGGATACGCAGTATTTT
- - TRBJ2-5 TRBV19 CASSIPGQGEETQYF TGTGCCAGTAGTATCCCGGGACAAGGAGAAGAGACCCAGTACTTC
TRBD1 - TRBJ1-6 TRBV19 CASSWTGGTDSPLHF TGTGCCAGTAGTTGGACAGGGGGCACGGATTCACCCCTCCACTTT
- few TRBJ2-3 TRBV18 CASSYTDTQYF TGTGCCAGCTCCTACACAGATACGCAGTATTTT
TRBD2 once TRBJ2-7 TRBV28 CASSWTSGSIEQYF TGTGCCAGCAGCTGGACTAGCGGGAGCATCGAGCAGTACTTC
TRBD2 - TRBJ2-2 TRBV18 CASSPPAIAGVAGELFF TGTGCCAGCTCACCACCGGCGATAGCGGGAGTCGCCGGGGAGCTGTTTTTT
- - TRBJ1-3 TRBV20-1 CSASTGPGNTIYF TGCAGTGCTAGTACAGGGCCTGGAAACACCATATATTTT